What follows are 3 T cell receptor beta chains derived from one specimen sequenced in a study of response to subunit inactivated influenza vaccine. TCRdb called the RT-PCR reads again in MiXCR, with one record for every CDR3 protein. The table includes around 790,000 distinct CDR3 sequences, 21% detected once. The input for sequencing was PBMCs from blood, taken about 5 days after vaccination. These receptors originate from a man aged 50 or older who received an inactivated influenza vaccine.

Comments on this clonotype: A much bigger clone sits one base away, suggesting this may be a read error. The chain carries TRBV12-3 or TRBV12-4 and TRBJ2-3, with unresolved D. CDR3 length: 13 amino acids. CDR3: CASTMTNSETQYF. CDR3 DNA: TGTGCCAGCACGATGACAAATTCAGAGACGCAGTATTTT.

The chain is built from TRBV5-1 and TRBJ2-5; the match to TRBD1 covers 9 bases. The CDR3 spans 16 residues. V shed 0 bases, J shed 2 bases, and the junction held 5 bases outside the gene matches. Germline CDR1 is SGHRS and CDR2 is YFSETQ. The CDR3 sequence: CASSLVSGTGQETQYF. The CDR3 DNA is TGCGCCAGCAGCTTGGTTTCCGGGACAGGGCAAGAGACCCAGTACTTC.

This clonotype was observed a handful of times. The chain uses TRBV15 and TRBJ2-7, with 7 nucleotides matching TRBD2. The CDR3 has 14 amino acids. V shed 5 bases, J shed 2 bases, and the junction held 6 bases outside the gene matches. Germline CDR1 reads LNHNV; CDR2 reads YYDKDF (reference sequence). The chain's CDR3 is CATSSREGTYEQYF. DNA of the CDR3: TGTGCCACCAGCTCCAGGGAGGGGACCTACGAGCAGTACTTC.